This entry concerns a single T cell receptor beta chain. Sequencing used immunoSEQ multiplex PCR; TCRdb keeps in-frame clones, though not all of them. The sample consists of about 260,000 clones, 88% of them appearing once. These data originate in a study of blood T cell repertoires in COVID-19. The CDR3 sequence is 17 residues long. Germline values: CDR1 MNHNS, CDR2 SASEGT. V lost 4 bases and J lost 8; bases outside the gene matches: 17. Sequenced input: PBMCs or T cells enriched from blood (not recorded which). The J gene is TRBJ1-2, the V gene TRBV6-1; 9 bases match TRBD1. This TCR was recovered from a woman aged 40 to 49 who had been exposed to COVID-19. The CDR3 loop reads CASSGLRGDRGEGGYTF. The CDR3 DNA is TGTGCCAGCAGTGGGCTACGGGGCGACAGGGGGGAAGGCGGCTACACCTTC.